These 16 T cell receptor beta chains were sequenced from one sample in a study of blood T cell repertoires in COVID-19. Profiled with immunoSEQ multiplex PCR; TCRdb holds only in-frame clones, not every one. The sample yields 130,000 to 150,000 clones, approximately 85% seen once. Sequences were obtained from peripheral blood. Source of these receptors: a human donor with acute or convalescent COVID-19. The donor label of this sample is uncertain.

The chain carries TRBV7-9 and TRBJ2-7; 9 nucleotides align to TRBD2. Germline trimming cut 8 bases from V and 1 base from J; bases unmatched to any gene: 9. CDR1 and CDR2 (germline): SEHNR, FQNEAQ (reference sequence). The CDR3 spans 15 residues. CDR3: CASQGIAGASYEQYF. For the CDR3, the DNA is TGTGCCAGCCAAGGAATAGCGGGAGCTTCCTACGAGCAGTACTTC.

The CDR3 here is CASSSATVGPNYEQYF. DNA for the CDR3: TGTGCCAGCAGCTCGGCTACAGTTGGTCCAAATTACGAGCAGTACTTC. The rearrangement uses TRBV7-9 and TRBJ2-7; D call uncertain. The V end lost 4 bases, the J end lost 4 bases, and 20 bases lay between the germline ends. The CDR3 is made up of 16 amino acids. Germline assignment: CDR1 SEHNR and CDR2 FQNEAQ (reference sequence).

This chain connects TRBV25-1 to TRBJ1-4; D gene unclear. Looked up from germline, CDR1 is MGHDK and CDR2 is SYGVNS. Deletions cut 2 bases from V and 8 bases from J, with 18 bases between. The CDR3 sequence is 16 residues long. CDR3 in amino acids: CASSEREFRTWEKLFF. The CDR3, as DNA: TGTGCCAGCAGTGAAAGGGAGTTTCGAACCTGGGAAAAACTGTTTTTT.

The V and J genes are TRBV6-6 and TRBJ1-5; D is undetermined. The CDR3 spans 11 residues. V lost 6 bases and J lost 3, with 3 bases in between. Germline lookup yields CDR1 MNHNY and CDR2 SVGAGI (reference sequence). CDR3 nucleotide sequence: TGTGCCAGCAGCCACAATCAGCCCCAGCATTTT. Protein product: CASSHNQPQHF.

The chain has TRBV7-9 and TRBJ2-7; no firm D call. CDR1 is SEHNR, CDR2 FQNEAQ, per germline (reference sequence). The germline V and J ends were trimmed by 4 bases and 0 bases, with 10 bases remaining between them. This CDR3 spans 14 amino acids. The CDR3 region has the DNA TGTGCCAGCAGCTCAACGTTAGTCTCCTACGAGCAGTACTTC. It specifies CASSSTLVSYEQYF.

The chain recombines TRBV24-1 with TRBJ2-2; TRBD2 agrees at 7 bases. Germline assignment: CDR1 KGHDR and CDR2 SFDVKD. V lost 5 bases and J lost 5; bases outside the gene matches: 7. The CDR3 totals 15 residues. This CDR3 is CATSGAGVGTGELFF. The DNA of the CDR3 is TGTGCCACCAGTGGTGCGGGGGTAGGGACCGGGGAGCTGTTTTTT.

CDR3 loop: CASSLVGGTGIFYEQYF. As DNA, the CDR3 is TGTGCCAGCAGCTTAGTCGGCGGGACAGGGATTTTCTACGAGCAGTACTTC. This chain connects TRBV7-9 to TRBJ2-7; the match to TRBD1 covers 9 bases. Germline-derived CDR1 and CDR2 are SEHNR and FQNEAQ (reference sequence). Unmatched junction bases numbered 10, after V lost 1 base and J lost 3 bases. This CDR3 spans 17 amino acids.

This clone was found once. The chain links TRBV10-3 to TRBJ2-1; TRBD2 agrees at 7 bases. The V and J ends lost 9 bases and 6 bases, in that order; junction bases with no gene match: 11. Per germline, CDR1 ENHRY and CDR2 SYGVKD. The CDR3 is made up of 14 amino acids. CDR3 protein: CAIPTGTNANEQFF. In DNA, the CDR3 is TGTGCCATACCAACCGGGACTAACGCCAATGAGCAGTTCTTC.

J is TRBJ1-2 and V is TRBV5-1; 10 bases are a match to TRBD1. This CDR3 region has 15 residues. The junction had 5 bases not matched to a gene; V was cut back by 0 bases and J by 6 bases. The germline CDR1 and CDR2 sequences are SGHRS and YFSETQ. This CDR3 is CASSLAETGGNGYTF. The CDR3 coding sequence is TGCGCCAGCAGCTTGGCCGAGACAGGGGGCAATGGCTACACCTTC.

This CDR3 is CASSLWAGARLMNTEAFF. CDR3 nucleotide sequence: TGTGCCAGCAGTTTATGGGCGGGGGCCAGACTTATGAACACTGAAGCTTTCTTT. The gene calls are TRBV27 and TRBJ1-1, with D possibly TRBD1 on 6 matching bases. V lost 1 base and J lost 0, with 18 bases in between. This CDR3 contains 18 residues. The germline V gene has CDR1 MNHEY and CDR2 SMNVEV (reference sequence).

The V and J genes are TRBV5-1 and TRBJ1-2, with D possibly TRBD1 on 6 matching bases. CDR1 and CDR2 from the germline V gene are SGHRS and YFSETQ. The CDR3 covers 14 residues. V dropped 5 bases and J dropped 1 base, with 12 bases sitting between them. CDR3 region: CASRITDSNYGYTF. Written as DNA, the CDR3 is TGCGCCAGCAGAATAACGGACAGTAACTATGGCTACACCTTC.

V is TRBV12-3 or TRBV12-4 and J is TRBJ1-1, with 7 bases matching TRBD1. The V gene end was trimmed by 10 bases and the J gene end by 1 base; junction bases not matched to a gene: 3. The length of the CDR3 is 12 residues. Here the CDR3 DNA reads TGTGCCACAGGGACAGAGAACACTGAAGCTTTCTTT. Translating it yields CATGTENTEAFF.

This clone showed up just once. The chain recombines TRBV11-2 with TRBJ1-6; D may be TRBD1 (5 bases). Per germline, CDR1 SGHAT and CDR2 FQNNGV. The CDR3 extends over 16 amino acids. Trimming shortened V by 1 base and J by 6 bases, and 13 bases separated the two germline ends. CDR3 DNA: TGTGCCAGCAGCTTAGCCCAAGGGACTCTTAATTCACCCCTCCACTTT. It codes for CASSLAQGTLNSPLHF.

This clone was recorded only once. The genes are TRBV19 and TRBJ1-2, with TRBD1 identical over 7 bases. Germline CDR1 and CDR2: LNHDA and SQIVND (reference sequence). J lost 1 base, V lost 4 bases, and 12 bases had no gene match. The CDR3 spans 17 residues. As DNA, the CDR3 is TGTGCCAGTAGTAGACACCACGGGACAGCGGATAACTATGGCTACACCTTC. As protein: CASSRHHGTADNYGYTF.

The CDR3 loop reads CASSGQGQSYEQYF. The CDR3, as DNA: TGTGCCAGCAGCGGACAGGGACAGTCCTACGAGCAGTACTTC. The rearrangement links TRBV28 to TRBJ2-7, with 8 nucleotides matching TRBD1. Germline V gives CDR1 MDHEN, CDR2 SYDVKM. V lost 6 bases, J lost 1 base, and 5 bases stayed unmatched. CDR3 length: 14 amino acids.

This chain uses TRBV5-1 with TRBJ1-1; the D is unclear. Germline lookup yields CDR1 SGHRS and CDR2 YFSETQ. The CDR3 runs to 14 residues. Trimming stripped 0 bases from V and 10 bases from J, with 16 bases between. The CDR3 sequence is CASSLERSRPPAFF. Written as DNA, the CDR3 is TGCGCCAGCAGCTTGGAAAGGAGTAGACCGCCAGCTTTCTTT.